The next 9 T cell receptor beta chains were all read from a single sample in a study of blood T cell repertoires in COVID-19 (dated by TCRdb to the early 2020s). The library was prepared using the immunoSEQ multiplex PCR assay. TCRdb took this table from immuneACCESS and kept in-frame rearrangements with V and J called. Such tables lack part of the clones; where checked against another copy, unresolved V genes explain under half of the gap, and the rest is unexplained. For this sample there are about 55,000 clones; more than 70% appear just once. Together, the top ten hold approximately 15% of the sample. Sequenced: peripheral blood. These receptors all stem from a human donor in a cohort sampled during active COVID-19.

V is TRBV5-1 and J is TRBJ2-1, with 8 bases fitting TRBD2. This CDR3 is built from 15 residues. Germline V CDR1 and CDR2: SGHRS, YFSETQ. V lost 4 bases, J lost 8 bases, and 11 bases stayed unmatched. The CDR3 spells CASSARTSLVYEQFF. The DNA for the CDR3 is TGCGCCAGCAGCGCCCGGACTAGCCTAGTTTATGAGCAGTTCTTC.

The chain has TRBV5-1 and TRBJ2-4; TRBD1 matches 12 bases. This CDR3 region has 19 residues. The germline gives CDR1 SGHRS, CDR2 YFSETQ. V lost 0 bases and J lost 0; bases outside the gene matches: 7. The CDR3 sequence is CASSLESGTGGAAKNIQYF. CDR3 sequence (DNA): TGCGCCAGCAGCTTGGAATCCGGGACAGGGGGCGCAGCCAAAAACATTCAGTACTTC.

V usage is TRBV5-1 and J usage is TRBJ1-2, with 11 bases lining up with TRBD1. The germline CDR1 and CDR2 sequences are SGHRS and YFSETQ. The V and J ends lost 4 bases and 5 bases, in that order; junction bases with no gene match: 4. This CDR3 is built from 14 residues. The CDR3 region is CASSPGTGGYGYTF. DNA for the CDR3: TGCGCCAGCAGCCCCGGGACAGGGGGATATGGCTACACCTTC.

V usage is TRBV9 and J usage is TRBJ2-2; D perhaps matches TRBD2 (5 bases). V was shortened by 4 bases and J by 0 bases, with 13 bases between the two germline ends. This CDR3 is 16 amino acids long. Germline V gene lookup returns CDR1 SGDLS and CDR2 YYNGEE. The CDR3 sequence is CASSLPVEANTGELFF. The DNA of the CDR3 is TGTGCCAGCAGCCTTCCCGTGGAGGCGAACACCGGGGAGCTGTTTTTT.

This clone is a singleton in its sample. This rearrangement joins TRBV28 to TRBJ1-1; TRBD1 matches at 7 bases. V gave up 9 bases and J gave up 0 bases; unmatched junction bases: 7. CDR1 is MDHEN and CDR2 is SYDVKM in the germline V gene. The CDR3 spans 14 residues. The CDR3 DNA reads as TGTGCCAGTTTCACAGGGGCCGTGAACACTGAAGCTTTCTTT. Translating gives CASFTGAVNTEAFF.

The CDR3 DNA follows: TGTGCCTGGATGCGGCTAGCGGGAAGAGAGACCCAGTACTTC. Protein: CAWMRLAGRETQYF. The chain links TRBV30 to TRBJ2-5; TRBD2 matches at 9 bases. This CDR3 has 14 residues. Germline-derived CDR1 and CDR2 are GTSNPN and SVGIG (reference sequence). With V trimmed by 4 bases and J by 4 bases, 7 bases remained unmatched.

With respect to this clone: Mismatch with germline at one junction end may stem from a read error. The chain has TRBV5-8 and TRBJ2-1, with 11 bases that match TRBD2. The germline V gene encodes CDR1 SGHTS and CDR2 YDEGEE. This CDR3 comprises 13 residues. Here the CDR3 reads CASSLRLAGGLLF. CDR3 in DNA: TGTGCCAGCAGCTTGCGGCTAGCGGGAGGCCTCCTCTTC. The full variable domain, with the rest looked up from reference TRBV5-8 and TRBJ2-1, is EAGVTQSPTHLIKTRGQQATLRCSPISGHTSVYWYQQALGLGLQFLLWYDEGEERNRGNFPPRFSGRQFPNYSSELNVNALELEDSALYLCASSLRLAGGLLFGPGTRLTVL.

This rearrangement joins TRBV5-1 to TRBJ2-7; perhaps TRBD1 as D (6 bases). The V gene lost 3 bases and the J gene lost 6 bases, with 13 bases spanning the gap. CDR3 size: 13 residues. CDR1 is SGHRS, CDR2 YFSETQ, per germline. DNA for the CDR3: TGCGCCAGCAGCTCAGAGGGGGTTGGCGAGCAGTACTTC. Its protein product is CASSSEGVGEQYF. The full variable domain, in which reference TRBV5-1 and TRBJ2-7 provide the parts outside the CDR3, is KAGVTQTPRYLIKTRGQQVTLSCSPISGHRSVSWYQQTPGQGLQFLFEYFSETQRNKGNFPGRFSGRQFSNSRSEMNVSTLELGDSALYLCASSSEGVGEQYFGPGTRLTVT.

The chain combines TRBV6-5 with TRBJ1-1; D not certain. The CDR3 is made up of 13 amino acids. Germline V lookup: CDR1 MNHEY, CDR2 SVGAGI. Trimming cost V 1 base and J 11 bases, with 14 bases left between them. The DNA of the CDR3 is TGTGCCAGCAGTTACTTAGTAGGCGGCGAGGCTTTCTTT. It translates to CASSYLVGGEAFF.